This T cell receptor (beta chain) came from a study of cytomegalovirus exposure and HLA in healthy donors. The CDR3 consists of 15 residues. Germline CDR1 reads MNHEY; CDR2 reads SMNVEV (reference sequence). J lost 4 bases, V lost 4 bases, and 7 bases had no gene match. It was with 60 Vbeta and 13 Jbeta primers that the PCR ran. Produced via immunoSEQ multiplex PCR; TCRdb's table is partial and in-frame only. The sample records under 200,000 clones, 79% being singletons. The sample was PBMCs. The chain uses TRBV27 and TRBJ2-7, with 10 bases fitting TRBD1. This sequence was found in a woman between 35 and 50 years old in good health and CMV-seronegative. The CDR3 nucleotides read TGTGCCAGCAGTTCCGGGACAGGGGCGGGTTACGAGCAGTACTTC. Its protein is CASSSGTGAGYEQYF.